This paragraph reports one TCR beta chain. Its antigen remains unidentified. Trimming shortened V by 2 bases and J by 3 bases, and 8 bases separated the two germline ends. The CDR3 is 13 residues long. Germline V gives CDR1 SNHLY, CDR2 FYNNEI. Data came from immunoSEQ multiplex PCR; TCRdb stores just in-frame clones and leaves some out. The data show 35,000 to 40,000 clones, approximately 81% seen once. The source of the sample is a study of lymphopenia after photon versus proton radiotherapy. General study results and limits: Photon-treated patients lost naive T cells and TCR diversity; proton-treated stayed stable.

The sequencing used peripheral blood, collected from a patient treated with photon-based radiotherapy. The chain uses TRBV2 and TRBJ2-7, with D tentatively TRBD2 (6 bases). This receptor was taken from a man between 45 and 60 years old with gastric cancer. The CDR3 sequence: CASSERDFYEQYF. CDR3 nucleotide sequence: TGTGCCAGCAGTGAAAGGGACTTCTACGAGCAGTACTTC. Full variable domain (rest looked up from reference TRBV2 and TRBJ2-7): EPEVTQTPSHQVTQMGQEVILRCVPISNHLYFYWYRQILGQKVEFLVSFYNNEISEKSEIFDDQFSVERPDGSNFTLKIRSTKLEDSAMYFCASSERDFYEQYFGPGTRLTVT.